Shown below are 32 T cell receptor beta chains from a single sample sequenced in a study of CD8 T cells in ankylosing spondylitis. Findings of the study overall: Characteristic, it appeared, of ankylosing spondylitis blood was a TCR beta motif of about eight highly homologous variants.

No antigen is known for these receptors. One entry per CDR3 protein results from TCRdb running MiXCR on the 5' RACE reads. Counted here are approximately 440,000 distinct CDR3 sequences, over 15% occurring once; the ten biggest clones make up under 1.2%. Sample: blood, either unsorted or a sorted T cell fraction (not recorded which). These receptors were taken from a male donor with ankylosing spondylitis.

This clonotype was counted only a few times. V gene TRBV20-1 combines with J gene TRBJ1-5; D is ambiguous. Germline loops: CDR1 DFQATT, CDR2 SNEGSKA (reference sequence). Trimming removed 6 bases from V and 0 bases from J, with 9 bases in between. This CDR3 spans 13 amino acids. CDR3 in DNA: TGCAGTGCCCCCTCCTCTAGCAATCAGCCCCAGCATTTT. It is translated as CSAPSSSNQPQHF.

This chain links TRBV4-2 with TRBJ2-1; 10 bases agree with TRBD2. Losses at the gene ends were 5 bases for V and 7 bases for J; bases not matched to a gene: 8. CDR3 length equals 15 residues. Germline V gene data show CDR1 as LGHNA and CDR2 as YNFKEQ. This CDR3 is CASSREREGRNEQFF. The DNA for the CDR3 is TGTGCCAGCAGCAGAGAGCGGGAGGGCCGTAATGAGCAGTTCTTC.

This clonotype has only a few counts. The chain is built from TRBV12-3 or TRBV12-4 and TRBJ1-2; 8 bases fit TRBD1. CDR3 length equals 13 residues. Germline trimming cut 6 bases from V and 8 bases from J; bases unmatched to any gene: 8. The CDR3 sequence: CASSNRQGIGYTF. In DNA, the CDR3 is TGTGCCAGCAGCAACCGACAGGGGATCGGCTACACCTTC.

The rearrangement uses TRBV28 and TRBJ2-7; TRBD1 agrees at 7 bases. The CDR3 loop spans 14 amino acids. J gave up 5 bases and V 5 bases, and 9 bases lay outside the gene matches. Germline CDR1 and CDR2: MDHEN and SYDVKM. The CDR3: CASSQRQGSDEQYF. The CDR3 DNA reads TGTGCCAGCAGTCAACGACAGGGTTCCGACGAGCAGTACTTC. The entire variable domain, with the rest obtained from reference TRBV28 and TRBJ2-7, is as follows: DVKVTQSSRYLVKRTGEKVFLECVQDMDHENMFWYRQDPGLGLRLIYFSYDVKMKEKGDIPEGYSVSREKKERFSLILESASTNQTSMYLCASSQRQGSDEQYFGPGTRLTVT.

This clonotype was counted once. V usage is TRBV7-2 and J usage is TRBJ2-7; D is perhaps TRBD2 (7 bases). Germline V gives CDR1 SGHTA, CDR2 FQGNSA. The CDR3 consists of 16 residues. V was shortened by 5 bases and J by 2 bases, with 19 bases between the two germline ends. The CDR3 DNA follows: TGTGCCAGCAGCGACCTCCTTGGGGGGGGCACCTACGAGCAGTACTTC. This sequence encodes CASSDLLGGGTYEQYF.

V gene TRBV20-1 combines with J gene TRBJ2-1; TRBD2 agrees at 10 bases. Germline loops: CDR1 DFQATT, CDR2 SNEGSKA (reference sequence). The J segment lost 8 bases and the V segment lost 6 bases, leaving 13 bases of the junction unmatched. There are 15 residues in the CDR3. For the CDR3, the DNA is TGCAGTGCGTCCTCAGGACTAGCGGCCCGCGATGAGCAGTTCTTC. This translates into CSASSGLAARDEQFF.

The chain recombines TRBV11-2 with TRBJ2-3; no clear D. The CDR3 has 16 amino acids. Trimming removed 4 bases at V and 6 bases at J, with 20 bases between. Germline CDR1 SGHAT, CDR2 FQNNGV. DNA for the CDR3: TGTGCCAGCAGCTACCTTTGGGCGGTTGGCAGGGATACGCAGTATTTT. Translating gives CASSYLWAVGRDTQYF. Full variable domain (outside the CDR3, taken from reference TRBV11-2 and TRBJ2-3): EAGVAQSPRYKIIEKRQSVAFWCNPISGHATLYWYQQILGQGPKLLIQFQNNGVVDDSQLPKDRFSAERLKGVDSTLKIQPAKLEDSAVYLCASSYLWAVGRDTQYFGPGTRLTVL.

This clonotype has ten or more counts. The chain carries TRBV6-5 and TRBJ1-5; 8 bases agree with TRBD1. The V gene end was trimmed by 2 bases and the J gene end by 7 bases; junction bases not matched to a gene: 4. Per germline, CDR1 MNHEY and CDR2 SVGAGI. The CDR3 consists of 14 residues. The CDR3: CASSYAQGAQPQHF. The CDR3 DNA reads TGTGCCAGCAGTTACGCGCAGGGGGCACAGCCCCAGCATTTT.

This chain uses TRBV3-1 with TRBJ2-2; 9 bases agree with TRBD2. The V segment lost 5 bases and the J segment 7 bases; nucleotides outside the gene matches: 8. CDR1 and CDR2 (germline): LGHDT, YNNKEL (reference sequence). The CDR3 has 15 amino acids. The CDR3 DNA follows: TGTGCCAGCAGCTACAAGCGGGGGGTTAGCGGGGAGCTGTTTTTT. Its translation is CASSYKRGVSGELFF.

This rearrangement joins TRBV19 to TRBJ2-7, with 9 bases aligning to TRBD1. Germline V gene sequence: CDR1 LNHDA, CDR2 SQIVND (reference sequence). The V gene end was trimmed by 6 bases and the J gene end by 5 bases; junction bases not matched to a gene: 11. This CDR3 has 15 amino acids. CDR3 loop: CASRPTTGQGNEQYF. The CDR3 DNA sequence: TGTGCCAGTAGGCCCACCACCGGACAGGGGAACGAGCAGTACTTC.

This clonotype was seen more than once but under ten times. This chain links TRBV10-3 with TRBJ2-5; weak D call: TRBD2 (5 bases). Germline loops: CDR1 ENHRY, CDR2 SYGVKD. The V and J ends lost 0 bases and 1 base respectively, with 15 bases between them. This CDR3 spans 17 amino acids. The CDR3 protein is CAISESTHLRGQETQYF. The CDR3 nucleotides are TGTGCCATCAGTGAGTCGACTCACCTCCGGGGCCAAGAGACCCAGTACTTC.

This clonotype was observed a few times. The J gene is TRBJ2-7, the V gene TRBV7-2; 7 bases agree with TRBD2. The CDR3 contains 17 residues. Germline V gene sequence: CDR1 SGHTA, CDR2 FQGNSA. The J segment lost 3 bases and the V segment lost 5 bases, leaving 16 bases of the junction unmatched. For the CDR3, the DNA is TGTGCCAGCAGCCGAGCGGGGCCCCTCCCTAATATCTACGAGCAGTACTTC. Encoded protein: CASSRAGPLPNIYEQYF.

This clonotype appeared a few times. CDR3: CASSHGTSGTDTQYF. CDR3 sequence (DNA): TGTGCCAGCAGCCATGGGACTAGCGGAACAGATACGCAGTATTTT. The chain has TRBV6-1 and TRBJ2-3, with 11 bases aligning to TRBD2. The CDR3 has 15 amino acids. J gave up 3 bases and V 6 bases, and 5 bases lay outside the gene matches. CDR1 is MNHNS, CDR2 SASEGT, per germline.

This clonotype was found a few times. The chain is built from TRBV5-5 and TRBJ2-7, with unresolved D. The CDR3 has 16 residues. Trimming stripped 3 bases from V and 4 bases from J, with 20 bases between. The germline CDR1 and CDR2 sequences are SGHKS and YYEKEE (reference sequence). The CDR3 nucleotides read TGTGCCAGCAGCTCCCTTCTTGGAACAGCCGGGTACGAGCAGTACTTC. Translation: CASSSLLGTAGYEQYF.

V and J are TRBV20-1 and TRBJ2-1; D is possibly TRBD1 or TRBD2 (5 bases each). The V and J ends lost 0 bases and 3 bases respectively, with 9 bases between them. The CDR3 consists of 14 residues. CDR1 is DFQATT, CDR2 SNEGSKA, per germline (reference sequence). The CDR3 bases are TGCAGTGCTAGAGAGGGACGTCTCTACAATGAGCAGTTCTTC. Its protein is CSAREGRLYNEQFF.

This clonotype was seen many times. The J gene is TRBJ2-3, the V gene TRBV7-9; no clear D gene. The V end was cut by 8 bases, the J end by 2 bases, with 11 bases between. Germline loops: CDR1 SEHNR, CDR2 FQNEAQ (reference sequence). The CDR3 extends over 13 amino acids. CDR3: CASVFFATDTQYF. CDR3 in DNA: TGTGCCAGCGTATTTTTTGCCACAGATACGCAGTATTTT.

This clonotype was recorded a few times. A read error may account for a junction end that differs from germline. This rearrangement joins TRBV7-7 to TRBJ2-1; TRBD1 matches 8 bases. The CDR3 is made up of 15 amino acids. From germline, CDR1 is SSHAT and CDR2 FNYEAQ (reference sequence). CDR3 DNA: TGTGCTAGCAGCTTAGCCCAGGGGGCTAATAATGAGCAGTTCTTC. Encoded protein: CASSLAQGANNEQFF.

The gene calls are TRBV7-8 and TRBJ1-6; tentative D call: TRBD1 (5 bases). The CDR3 length is 16 residues. V lost 5 bases and J lost 7, with 18 bases in between. CDR1 is SGHVS, CDR2 FQNEAQ, per germline. CDR3 nucleotide sequence: TGTGCCAGCAGCCCCTATCCCGGGGGAGGGAATTCACCCCTCCACTTT. It translates to CASSPYPGGGNSPLHF.

V is TRBV12-3 or TRBV12-4 and J is TRBJ2-1, with TRBD2 matching over 9 bases. CDR3 length: 15 amino acids. The J segment lost 3 bases and the V segment lost 7 bases, leaving 7 bases of the junction unmatched. In nucleotides, the CDR3 is TGTGCCAGCACCCCGGGACTAGCATTCTACAATGAGCAGTTCTTC. This gives the protein CASTPGLAFYNEQFF.

This clonotype has a handful of counts. The chain uses TRBV29-1 and TRBJ2-5, with D uncertain. The CDR3 extends over 13 amino acids. CDR1 is SQVTM, CDR2 ANQGSEA, per germline. V lost 4 bases, J lost 3 bases, and 12 bases lay in between. Here the CDR3 DNA reads TGCAGCGTTGGCGGCGTCTCAAAAGAGACCCAGTACTTC. It encodes CSVGGVSKETQYF.

Remarks on this clonotype: Germline is not matched at one junction end, which may reflect a read error. V gene TRBV29-1 combines with J gene TRBJ2-3; unclear D gene. The CDR3 has 13 amino acids. The germline V gene has CDR1 SQVTM and CDR2 ANQGSEA. The CDR3 reads CSGLTLHTDTQCF. The CDR3 DNA reads as TGCAGCGGTCTTACTTTACACACAGATACGCAGTGTTTT.

This chain connects TRBV6-2 or TRBV6-3 to TRBJ2-2; 7 bases are shared with TRBD2. The CDR3 is 15 amino acids. Trimming at V came to 7 bases and at J to 7 bases, leaving 12 bases not matched to a gene. CDR1 MNHEY and CDR2 SVGEGT come from the germline V gene. The DNA for the CDR3 is TGTGCCAGCATTTGGGGGGGTTCGCGGAGCGGGGAGCTGTTTTTT. It encodes CASIWGGSRSGELFF.

A few counts support this clonotype. The gene calls are TRBV18 and TRBJ2-7, with 9 bases matching TRBD2. The CDR3 consists of 16 residues. V trimming: 2 bases; J trimming: 2 bases; junction bases outside the gene matches: 7. Germline loops: CDR1 KGHSH, CDR2 LQKENI. CDR3 nucleotides: TGTGCCAGCTCACCAGGGGGGCTAGCGGGAACCTACGAGCAGTACTTC. Its protein product is CASSPGGLAGTYEQYF.

This clonotype showed up just a few times. V usage is TRBV3-1 and J usage is TRBJ1-6, with a weak D call TRBD1 (6 bases). This CDR3 contains 14 residues. Germline V gene data show CDR1 as LGHDT and CDR2 as YNNKEL (reference sequence). The V end was cut by 1 base, the J end by 10 bases, with 11 bases between. CDR3 sequence (DNA): TGTGCCAGCAGCCAAGGGGCAGGGGAGTCACCCCTCCACTTT. Protein product: CASSQGAGESPLHF.

This clonotype was detected only a few times. The CDR3 reads CASSLGEGFYEQYF. The CDR3 bases are TGTGCCAGCAGCTTAGGCGAGGGTTTCTACGAGCAGTACTTC. The V and J genes are TRBV7-9 and TRBJ2-7, with a tentative D call TRBD2 (5 bases). Per germline, CDR1 SEHNR and CDR2 FQNEAQ (reference sequence). The CDR3 runs to 14 residues. Deletions cut 1 base from V and 3 bases from J, with 10 bases between. Complete variable domain (other parts from reference TRBV7-9 and TRBJ2-7): DTGVSQNPRHKITKRGQNVTFRCDPISEHNRLYWYRQTLGQGPEFLTYFQNEAQLEKSRLLSDRFSAERPKGSFSTLEIQRTEQGDSAMYLCASSLGEGFYEQYFGPGTRLTVT.

This clonotype was observed a few times. Sequence at one end of the junction differs from germline and may be a read error. CDR3 nucleotides: TGCAGTGATAGAACATCCGGGACAGGGATGTCCGGGGAGCTGTTTTTT. The encoded protein is CSDRTSGTGMSGELFF. The chain couples TRBV20-1 to TRBJ2-2; the match to TRBD1 covers 9 bases. Germline V gene data show CDR1 as DFQATT and CDR2 as SNEGSKA (reference sequence). The CDR3 runs 16 residues.

This clonotype was recorded many times. The gene calls are TRBV25-1 and TRBJ2-1, with 9 bases that match TRBD1. V shed 6 bases and J 7 bases; nucleotides not matched to a gene: 4. Germline assignment: CDR1 MGHDK and CDR2 SYGVNS. CDR3 length: 13 amino acids. The CDR3 protein is CASSRDRGNEQFF. CDR3 DNA sequence: TGTGCCAGCAGCAGAGACAGGGGGAATGAGCAGTTCTTC.

This clonotype was recorded a few times. The chain combines TRBV6-1 with TRBJ2-7; 8 nucleotides agree with TRBD1. J lost 3 bases, V lost 6 bases, and 10 bases had no gene match. The germline V gene has CDR1 MNHNS and CDR2 SASEGT. The CDR3 spans 15 residues. The CDR3: CASRTSWDRFYEQYF. CDR3 DNA sequence: TGTGCCAGCAGAACGTCCTGGGACAGGTTCTACGAGCAGTACTTC.

In its sample, this clonotype was seen many times. The V call is TRBV6-5, the J call TRBJ1-1; D gene uncertain. This CDR3 has 11 residues. V lost 4 bases to trimming and J lost 8 bases, with 8 bases between them. CDR1 and CDR2 (germline): MNHEY, SVGAGI. CDR3 loop: CASSSSTEAFF. CDR3 nucleotides: TGTGCCAGCAGTTCATCCACCGAAGCTTTCTTT.

The rearrangement joins TRBV5-1 to TRBJ2-7, with D maybe TRBD2 (5 bases). V lost 3 bases and J 5 bases, leaving 15 bases between the germline ends. The germline V gene encodes CDR1 SGHRS and CDR2 YFSETQ. CDR3 length: 14 residues. For the CDR3, the DNA is TGCGCCAGCAGCTATCCCGGGATTGGGGACGAGCAGTACTTC. It codes for CASSYPGIGDEQYF.

The chain carries TRBV20-1 and TRBJ2-7, with D unclear. From germline, CDR1 is DFQATT and CDR2 SNEGSKA (reference sequence). V gave up 3 bases and J gave up 3 bases, with 18 bases separating them. This CDR3 is 15 amino acids long. The CDR3 coding sequence is TGCAGTGCTAGTGCCTATGTAAGATCCAGCTACGAGCAGTACTTC. Its translation: CSASAYVRSSYEQYF.

The rearrangement links TRBV9 to TRBJ1-2; D gene ambiguous. V was clipped by 3 bases and J by 6 bases, with 18 bases between them. There are 15 residues in the CDR3. CDR1 and CDR2 (germline): SGDLS, YYNGEE. In nucleotides, the CDR3 is TGTGCCAGCAGCGCAAAGACTGGCACGTATGATGGCTACACCTTC. The encoded protein is CASSAKTGTYDGYTF.